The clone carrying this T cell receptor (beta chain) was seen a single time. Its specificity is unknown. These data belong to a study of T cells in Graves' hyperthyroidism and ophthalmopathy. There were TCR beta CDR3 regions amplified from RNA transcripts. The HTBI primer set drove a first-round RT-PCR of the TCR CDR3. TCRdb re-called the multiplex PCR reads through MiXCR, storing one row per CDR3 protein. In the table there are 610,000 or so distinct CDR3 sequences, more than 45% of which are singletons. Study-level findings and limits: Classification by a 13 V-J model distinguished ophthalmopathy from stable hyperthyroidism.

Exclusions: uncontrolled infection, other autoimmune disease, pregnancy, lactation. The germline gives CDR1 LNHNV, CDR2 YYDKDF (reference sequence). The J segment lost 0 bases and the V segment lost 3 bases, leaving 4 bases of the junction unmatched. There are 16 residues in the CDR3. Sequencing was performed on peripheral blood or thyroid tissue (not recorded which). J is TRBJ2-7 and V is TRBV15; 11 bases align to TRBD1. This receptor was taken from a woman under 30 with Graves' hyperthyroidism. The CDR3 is CATSRRDRGDSYEQYF. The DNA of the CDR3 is TGTGCCACCAGCAGGAGGGACAGGGGGGACTCCTACGAGCAGTACTTC.